This T cell receptor beta chain came from a study of shared clonotypes between healthy human individuals. The V gene's germline CDR1 is MGHDK and CDR2 SYGVNS. The CDR3 has 11 amino acids. Deletions cut 8 bases from V and 1 base from J, with 5 bases between. Generated by immunoSEQ multiplex PCR, the TCRdb table keeps only in-frame clones and is missing some. The sample contains approximately 2.1 million clones, 85% to 95% of which appear only once. The table lists this clone with a count of one. The origin of this receptor is a man in his late teens or twenties in good health. Some clones in this sample may be carry-over from other donors' samples. V gene TRBV25-1 combines with J gene TRBJ1-1, with D uncertain. Source material: naive CD4+ T cells from PBMCs. The subset is: CD45RA+ positively selected. The CDR3 here is CASAWNTEAFF. Written as DNA, the CDR3 is TGTGCCAGCGCGTGGAACACTGAAGCTTTCTTT.